The 31 T cell receptor beta chains below all came from one sample that was sequenced in a study of T cell responses to AZD1222 COVID-19 vaccine. Sequenced by immunoSEQ multiplex PCR; TCRdb stores in-frame clones only, minus some. The repertoire consists of over 20,000 clones, with around 86% occurring once and the leading ten covering over 30%. The sequencing here drew on peripheral blood, taken 28 days after the second AZD1222 dose. These receptors all come from an adult who received the AZD1222 COVID-19 vaccine.

The chain has TRBV6-5 and TRBJ2-1; perhaps TRBD2 as D (6 bases). The germline gives CDR1 MNHEY, CDR2 SVGAGI. Trimming cost V 5 bases and J 4 bases, with 12 bases left between them. This CDR3 region has 14 residues. The CDR3 here is CASSPGGEYNEQFF. CDR3 DNA: TGTGCCAGCAGTCCCGGAGGGGAATACAATGAGCAGTTCTTC.

This clone was seen a single time. V is TRBV30 and J is TRBJ1-1; D uncertain. Per germline, CDR1 GTSNPN and CDR2 SVGIG (reference sequence). Trimming cost V 6 bases and J 2 bases, with 13 bases left between them. CDR3 length: 13 amino acids. CDR3 sequence (DNA): TGTGCCTGCGACTCATTACCAAACACTGAAGCTTTCTTT. Protein sequence: CACDSLPNTEAFF.

This chain connects TRBV3-1 (or the pseudogene TRBV3-2) to TRBJ1-2, with 7 positions matching TRBD1. V lost 3 bases and J lost 5; bases outside the gene matches: 6. CDR3 length: 14 amino acids. From germline, CDR1 is LGHDT and CDR2 YNNKEL (reference sequence). The CDR3 here is CASSQRQGEYGYTF. The CDR3 nucleotides read TGTGCCAGCAGCCAGAGACAGGGAGAGTATGGCTACACCTTC.

This chain links TRBV4-1 with TRBJ2-3; no definite D call. The germline gives CDR1 MGHRA, CDR2 YSYEKL. Trimming removed 0 bases from V and 5 bases from J, with 6 bases in between. This CDR3 region has 13 residues. The CDR3 loop reads CASSQEPQDTQYF. CDR3 sequence (DNA): TGCGCCAGCAGCCAAGAGCCTCAAGATACGCAGTATTTT.

V gene TRBV7-9 combines with J gene TRBJ1-2, with D unresolved. CDR1 and CDR2 from the germline V gene are SEHNR and FQNEAQ (reference sequence). The CDR3 runs to 12 residues. Trimming left V 6 bases short and J 4 bases short, with 9 bases between. CDR3 DNA sequence: TGTGCCAGCAGGATCGCCGTCTATGGCTACACCTTC. This gives the protein CASRIAVYGYTF.

V and J are TRBV2 and TRBJ2-3; D gene uncertain. V was trimmed by 2 bases and J by 3 bases, leaving 3 bases between them. Germline CDR1 reads SNHLY; CDR2 reads FYNNEI. The CDR3 runs 12 residues. As DNA, the CDR3 is TGTGCCAGCAGTGAACATACAGATACGCAGTATTTT. It encodes CASSEHTDTQYF. The full variable domain, completed using reference TRBV2 and TRBJ2-3, is EPEVTQTPSHQVTQMGQEVILRCVPISNHLYFYWYRQILGQKVEFLVSFYNNEISEKSEIFDDQFSVERPDGSNFTLKIRSTKLEDSAMYFCASSEHTDTQYFGPGTRLTVL.

V and J are TRBV20-1 and TRBJ1-2, with D maybe TRBD1 (6 bases). V shed 3 bases and J shed 4 bases, with 15 bases lying between them. CDR1 is DFQATT and CDR2 is SNEGSKA in the germline V gene (reference sequence). This CDR3 spans 14 amino acids. CDR3 DNA sequence: TGCAGTGCTAGTCAGGGGAGGACCGTCTATGGCTACACCTTC. As protein: CSASQGRTVYGYTF.

The chain recombines TRBV7-2 with TRBJ1-1; no firm D call. Trimming left V 5 bases short and J 4 bases short, with 11 bases between. CDR3 length equals 13 residues. CDR1 and CDR2 (germline): SGHTA, FQGNSA. The CDR3 sequence is CASSTILATEAFF. DNA for the CDR3: TGTGCCAGCAGCACCATATTGGCCACTGAAGCTTTCTTT.

CDR3 in DNA: TGCGCCAGCAAGTCAGGGGTGGTCACTGAAGCTTTCTTT. Protein product: CASKSGVVTEAFF. The chain carries TRBV5-1 and TRBJ1-1, with a tentative D call TRBD1 (6 bases). Trimming stripped 6 bases from V and 4 bases from J, with 13 bases between. From germline, CDR1 is SGHRS and CDR2 YFSETQ. There are 13 residues in the CDR3.

The rearrangement joins TRBV12-3 or TRBV12-4 to TRBJ1-1; D remains unclear. With 6 bases removed from V and 1 base from J, the gap between germline ends came to 9 bases. The CDR3 is made up of 13 amino acids. The CDR3 sequence: CASSYLTNTEAFF. The CDR3 DNA follows: TGTGCCAGCAGCTACCTTACGAACACTGAAGCTTTCTTT.

The chain is built from TRBV12-3 or TRBV12-4 and TRBJ2-5; TRBD1 aligns across 8 bases. The CDR3 consists of 13 residues. V dropped 6 bases and J dropped 5; count of bases not matched to a gene: 5. This chain's CDR3 is CASSFTGGETQYF. CDR3 nucleotides: TGTGCCAGCAGCTTCACAGGGGGGGAGACCCAGTACTTC.

The V and J genes are TRBV9 and TRBJ1-2; 9 bases align to TRBD1. V lost 2 bases to trimming and J lost 7 bases; unmatched junction nucleotides: 3. CDR3 length: 13 amino acids. Germline V gene data show CDR1 as SGDLS and CDR2 as YYNGEE. The chain's CDR3 is CASSVSDRGGYTF. The DNA of the CDR3 is TGTGCCAGCAGCGTCTCGGACAGGGGTGGCTACACCTTC.

The rearrangement links TRBV30 to TRBJ2-2, with TRBD2 identical over 7 bases. Germline V lookup: CDR1 GTSNPN, CDR2 SVGIG (reference sequence). Trimming removed 2 bases from V and 6 bases from J; junction bases left unmatched: 9. The CDR3 has 15 residues. The CDR3: CAWSWGAGSPGELFF. In nucleotides, the CDR3 is TGTGCCTGGAGTTGGGGAGCGGGGAGTCCCGGGGAGCTGTTTTTT. Supplemented by reference TRBV30 and TRBJ2-2, the full variable domain reads SQTIHQWPATLVQPVGSPLSLECTVEGTSNPNLYWYRQAAGRGLQLLFYSVGIGQISSEVPQNLSASRPQDRQFILSSKKLLLSDSGFYLCAWSWGAGSPGELFFGEGSRLTVL.

V gene TRBV30 combines with J gene TRBJ1-2, with TRBD1 matching 8 bases. Germline assignment: CDR1 GTSNPN and CDR2 SVGIG (reference sequence). This CDR3 contains 13 residues. The J segment lost 7 bases and the V segment lost 5 bases, leaving 9 bases of the junction unmatched. The CDR3 nucleotides read TGTGCCTGGGTGGGGACAGGATACGTTGGCTACACCTTC. Amino acids: CAWVGTGYVGYTF.

V is TRBV30 and J is TRBJ1-5; D is uncertain. V lost 1 base and J 7 bases, leaving 23 bases between the germline ends. CDR3 size: 17 residues. The germline V gene encodes CDR1 GTSNPN and CDR2 SVGIG (reference sequence). CDR3: CAWSGSTALGLGQPQHF. The CDR3 DNA sequence: TGTGCCTGGAGTGGGTCGACGGCCCTCGGCCTGGGACAGCCCCAGCATTTT.

V is TRBV7-3 and J is TRBJ2-3; D call uncertain. The V gene lost 2 bases and the J gene lost 2 bases, with 5 bases spanning the gap. The CDR3 is 13 amino acids. CDR1 and CDR2 (germline): SGHTA, FQGTGA. The CDR3 DNA follows: TGTGCCAGCAGCTTAGCAAACACAGATACGCAGTATTTT. Encoded protein: CASSLANTDTQYF.

This chain joins TRBV7-9 and TRBJ1-3; D might be TRBD1 (5 bases). CDR3 length equals 15 residues. Germline V gene sequence: CDR1 SEHNR, CDR2 FQNEAQ (reference sequence). V was trimmed by 5 bases and J by 1 base, leaving 12 bases between them. CDR3 coding DNA: TGTGCCAGCAGCCCGAAAGGGGCGTCTGGAAACACCATATATTTT. Residues: CASSPKGASGNTIYF.

Notes on this clone: One junction end does not reproduce the germline sequence, and a read error may be involved. The rearrangement uses TRBV12-3 or TRBV12-4 and TRBJ1-1; 8 bases fit TRBD1. The CDR3 is 13 amino acids. The CDR3: CASSLPSQGACNF. In DNA, the CDR3 is TGTGCCAGCAGTTTACCTTCCCAGGGGGCGTGCAACTTT.

This rearrangement joins TRBV25-1 to TRBJ1-1; TRBD1 might be the D (6 bases). Germline V lookup: CDR1 MGHDK, CDR2 SYGVNS. V shed 3 bases and J shed 11 bases, with 7 bases lying between them. This CDR3 comprises 10 residues. The CDR3 here is CASSEGAAFF. The CDR3 nucleotides read TGTGCCAGCAGTGAGGGGGCGGCTTTCTTT.

The rearrangement links TRBV5-1 to TRBJ1-6; the D gene is possibly TRBD1 (6 bases). This CDR3 region has 15 residues. The V end lost 0 bases, the J end lost 9 bases, and 13 bases lay between the germline ends. Germline lookup yields CDR1 SGHRS and CDR2 YFSETQ. The CDR3 spells CASSLVGAPGSPLHF. For the CDR3, the DNA is TGCGCCAGCAGCTTGGTGGGGGCGCCTGGTTCACCCCTCCACTTT.

CDR3 coding DNA: TGTGCCAGCAGCCAAGATCAGGGATTAAGCTCTGGGGCCAACGTCCTGACTTTC. It encodes CASSQDQGLSSGANVLTF. V gene TRBV4-2 combines with J gene TRBJ2-6, with D tentatively TRBD1 (5 bases). V lost 0 bases, J lost 0 bases, and 12 bases lay in between. The CDR3 is made up of 18 amino acids. Germline CDR1 and CDR2: LGHNA and YNFKEQ.

The V and J genes are TRBV18 and TRBJ1-1, with D maybe TRBD1 (5 bases). V was shortened by 2 bases and J by 1 base, with 8 bases between the two germline ends. CDR1 and CDR2 from the germline V gene are KGHSH and LQKENI. The CDR3 has 14 residues. CDR3 loop: CASSPGQGNTEAFF. The CDR3 DNA reads TGTGCCAGCTCACCAGGGCAGGGGAACACTGAAGCTTTCTTT.

This sequence joins TRBV6-2 or TRBV6-3 and TRBJ2-7, with D perhaps TRBD1 or TRBD2 (6 bases each). Looked up from germline, CDR1 is MNHEY and CDR2 is SVGEGT. This CDR3 comprises 15 residues. Trimming removed 2 bases at V and 1 base at J, with 12 bases between. In nucleotides, the CDR3 is TGTGCCAGCAGTTACGGGGGGCTCCCTTCCTACGAGCAGTACTTC. It specifies CASSYGGLPSYEQYF.

Regarding this clone: Other DNA sequences in the sample encode the same CDR3. The genes are TRBV28 and TRBJ1-2; possible D gene TRBD1, 5 bases. The V end lost 3 bases, the J end lost 6 bases, and 11 bases lay between the germline ends. Germline CDR1 and CDR2: MDHEN and SYDVKM. The CDR3 sequence is 13 residues long. The CDR3 loop reads CASSFQGAHGYTF. The CDR3 nucleotides are TGTGCCAGCAGTTTCCAGGGCGCGCATGGCTACACCTTC.

The chain uses TRBV6-2 or TRBV6-3 and TRBJ2-7; D uncertain. V was cut by 4 bases and J by 1 base, with 8 bases left in between. The CDR3 totals 13 residues. Germline V gene data show CDR1 as MNHEY and CDR2 as SVGEGT. The CDR3 spells CASSFGPSYEQYF. The CDR3 DNA sequence: TGTGCCAGCAGTTTCGGACCATCCTACGAGCAGTACTTC.

The chain carries TRBV6-2 or TRBV6-3 and TRBJ2-1; TRBD1 matches 8 bases. CDR1 is MNHEY and CDR2 is SVGEGT in the germline V gene. The V and J ends lost 6 bases and 3 bases, in that order; junction bases with no gene match: 7. The CDR3 loop spans 15 amino acids. The CDR3 bases are TGTGCCAGCAGCACAGGGGGGACGGTCTACAATGAGCAGTTCTTC. It codes for CASSTGGTVYNEQFF.

The gene calls are TRBV25-1 and TRBJ1-1, with D hard to call. Looked up from germline, CDR1 is MGHDK and CDR2 is SYGVNS. This CDR3 has 11 residues. V was clipped by 10 bases and J by 4 bases, with 10 bases between them. The CDR3 protein is CATGVVTEAFF. The CDR3 region has the DNA TGTGCCACCGGGGTGGTCACTGAAGCTTTCTTT.

This chain connects TRBV4-3 to TRBJ1-2; D gene unclear. CDR3 size: 14 residues. V dropped 1 base and J dropped 1 base, with 7 bases sitting between them. Germline V gives CDR1 LGHNA, CDR2 YSLEER. The CDR3 DNA reads TGCGCCAGCAGCCAAGTGGGCGTTAACTATGGCTACACCTTC. As protein: CASSQVGVNYGYTF.

This clone was counted a few times. The rearrangement joins TRBV6-4 to TRBJ2-6; a possible D gene is TRBD1 (6 bases). Germline V gives CDR1 MRHNA, CDR2 SNTAGT. V was shortened by 0 bases and J by 3 bases, with 12 bases between the two germline ends. The CDR3 totals 17 residues. This chain's CDR3 is CASSDSPPGVGANVLTF. For the CDR3, the DNA is TGTGCCAGCAGTGACTCGCCCCCAGGGGTTGGGGCCAACGTCCTGACTTTC.

The V gene is TRBV11-2, the J gene TRBJ2-7; D ambiguous. The CDR3 extends over 12 amino acids. V lost 3 bases and J 1 base, leaving 4 bases between the germline ends. Germline CDR1 SGHAT, CDR2 FQNNGV. The CDR3, as DNA: TGTGCCAGCAGCTTGAGTTCCTACGAGCAGTACTTC. Translating gives CASSLSSYEQYF. Filled out from reference TRBV11-2 and TRBJ2-7, the complete variable domain reads EAGVAQSPRYKIIEKRQSVAFWCNPISGHATLYWYQQILGQGPKLLIQFQNNGVVDDSQLPKDRFSAERLKGVDSTLKIQPAKLEDSAVYLCASSLSSYEQYFGPGTRLTVT.

This clone has a single count. V is TRBV30 and J is TRBJ1-6; maybe TRBD1 (6 bases). Germline lookup yields CDR1 GTSNPN and CDR2 SVGIG (reference sequence). The CDR3 runs to 11 residues. The V end was cut by 4 bases, the J end by 14 bases, with 12 bases between. The chain's CDR3 is CAWKGGTSLHF. The CDR3 DNA reads TGTGCCTGGAAAGGGGGTACTTCCCTCCACTTT.